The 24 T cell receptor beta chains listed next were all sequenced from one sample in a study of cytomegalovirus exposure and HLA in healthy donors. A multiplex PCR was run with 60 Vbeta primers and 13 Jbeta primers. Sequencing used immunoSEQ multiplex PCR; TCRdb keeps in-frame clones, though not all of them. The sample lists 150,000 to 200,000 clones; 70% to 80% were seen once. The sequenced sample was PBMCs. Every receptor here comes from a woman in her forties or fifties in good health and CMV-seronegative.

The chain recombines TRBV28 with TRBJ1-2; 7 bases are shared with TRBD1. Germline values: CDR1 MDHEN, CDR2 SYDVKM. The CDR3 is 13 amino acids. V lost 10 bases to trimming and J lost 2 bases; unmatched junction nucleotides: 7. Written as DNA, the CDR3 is TGTGCCATCTCAAAGGGACAGAACTATGGCTACACCTTC. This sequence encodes CAISKGQNYGYTF.

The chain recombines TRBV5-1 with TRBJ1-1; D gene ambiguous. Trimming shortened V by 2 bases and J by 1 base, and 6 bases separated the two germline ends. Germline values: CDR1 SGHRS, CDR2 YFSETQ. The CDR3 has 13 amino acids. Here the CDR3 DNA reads TGCGCCAGCAGCTTTGAGGGGAACACTGAAGCTTTCTTT. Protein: CASSFEGNTEAFF.

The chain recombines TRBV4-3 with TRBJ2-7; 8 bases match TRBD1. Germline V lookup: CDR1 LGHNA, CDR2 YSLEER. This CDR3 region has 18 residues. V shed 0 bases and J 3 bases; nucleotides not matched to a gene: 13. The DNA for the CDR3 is TGCGCCAGCAGCCAAGAGAGCTCTGGGACAGGACCGTTCTACGAGCAGTACTTC. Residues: CASSQESSGTGPFYEQYF.

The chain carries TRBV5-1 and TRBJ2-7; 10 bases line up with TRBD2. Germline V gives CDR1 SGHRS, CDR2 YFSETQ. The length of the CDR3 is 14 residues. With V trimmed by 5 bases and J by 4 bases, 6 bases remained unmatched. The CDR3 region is CASRAGTSEYEQYF. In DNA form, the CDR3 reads TGCGCCAGCAGGGCGGGGACTAGCGAGTACGAGCAGTACTTC. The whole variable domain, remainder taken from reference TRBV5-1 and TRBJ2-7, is KAGVTQTPRYLIKTRGQQVTLSCSPISGHRSVSWYQQTPGQGLQFLFEYFSETQRNKGNFPGRFSGRQFSNSRSEMNVSTLELGDSALYLCASRAGTSEYEQYFGPGTRLTVT.

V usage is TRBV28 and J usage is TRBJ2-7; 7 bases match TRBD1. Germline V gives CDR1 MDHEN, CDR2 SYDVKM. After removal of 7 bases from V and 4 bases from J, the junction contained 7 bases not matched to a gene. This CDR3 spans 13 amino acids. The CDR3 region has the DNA TGTGCCAGCACGGAAGGGGGCGGTTACGAGCAGTACTTC. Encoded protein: CASTEGGGYEQYF.

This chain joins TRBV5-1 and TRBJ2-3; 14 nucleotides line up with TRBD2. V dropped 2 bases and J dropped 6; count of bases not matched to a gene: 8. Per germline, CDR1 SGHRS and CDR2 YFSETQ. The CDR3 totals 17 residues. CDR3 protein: CASSLKTSGRGLDTQYF. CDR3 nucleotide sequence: TGCGCCAGCAGCTTAAAGACTAGCGGGAGGGGGTTGGATACGCAGTATTTT.

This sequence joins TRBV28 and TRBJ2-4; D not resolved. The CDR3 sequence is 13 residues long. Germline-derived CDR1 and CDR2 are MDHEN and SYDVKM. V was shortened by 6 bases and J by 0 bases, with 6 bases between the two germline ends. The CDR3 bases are TGTGCCAGCAGCCTTATAGCCAAAAACATTCAGTACTTC. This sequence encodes CASSLIAKNIQYF. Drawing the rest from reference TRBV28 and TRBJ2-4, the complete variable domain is DVKVTQSSRYLVKRTGEKVFLECVQDMDHENMFWYRQDPGLGLRLIYFSYDVKMKEKGDIPEGYSVSREKKERFSLILESASTNQTSMYLCASSLIAKNIQYFGAGTRLSVL.

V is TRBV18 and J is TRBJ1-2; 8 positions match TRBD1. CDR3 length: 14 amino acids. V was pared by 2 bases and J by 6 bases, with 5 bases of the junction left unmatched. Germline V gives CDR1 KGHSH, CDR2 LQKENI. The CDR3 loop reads CASSPNTGGDGYTF. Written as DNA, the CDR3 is TGTGCCAGCTCACCAAACACAGGGGGGGATGGCTACACCTTC.

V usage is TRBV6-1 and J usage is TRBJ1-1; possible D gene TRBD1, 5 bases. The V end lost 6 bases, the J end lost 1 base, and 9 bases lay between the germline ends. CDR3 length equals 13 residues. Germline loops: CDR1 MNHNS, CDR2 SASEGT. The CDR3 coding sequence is TGTGCCAGCAGGGCGGGGGGGAACACTGAAGCTTTCTTT. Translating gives CASRAGGNTEAFF.

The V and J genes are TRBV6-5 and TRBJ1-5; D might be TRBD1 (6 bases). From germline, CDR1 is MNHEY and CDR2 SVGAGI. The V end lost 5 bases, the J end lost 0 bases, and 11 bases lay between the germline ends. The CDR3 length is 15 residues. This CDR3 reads CASSGGQTSNQPQHF. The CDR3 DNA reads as TGTGCCAGCAGTGGGGGACAAACTAGCAATCAGCCCCAGCATTTT.

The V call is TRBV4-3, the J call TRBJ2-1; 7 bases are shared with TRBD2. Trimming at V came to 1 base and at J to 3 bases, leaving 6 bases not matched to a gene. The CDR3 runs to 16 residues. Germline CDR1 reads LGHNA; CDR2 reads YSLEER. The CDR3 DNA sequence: TGCGCCAGCAGCCAAGCAACGGGAGGTAACTACAATGAGCAGTTCTTC. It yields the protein CASSQATGGNYNEQFF.

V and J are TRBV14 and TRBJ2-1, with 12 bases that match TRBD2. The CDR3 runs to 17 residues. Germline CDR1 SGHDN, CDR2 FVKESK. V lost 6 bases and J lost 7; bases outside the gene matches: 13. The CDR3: CASSRPLTSGRSNEQFF. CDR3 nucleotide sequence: TGTGCCAGCAGTCGTCCCCTGACTAGCGGGAGAAGTAATGAGCAGTTCTTC. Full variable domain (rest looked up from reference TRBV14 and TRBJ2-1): EAGVTQFPSHSVIEKGQTVTLRCDPISGHDNLYWYRRVMGKEIKFLLHFVKESKQDESGMPNNRFLAERTGGTYSTLKVQPAELEDSGVYFCASSRPLTSGRSNEQFFGPGTRLTVL.

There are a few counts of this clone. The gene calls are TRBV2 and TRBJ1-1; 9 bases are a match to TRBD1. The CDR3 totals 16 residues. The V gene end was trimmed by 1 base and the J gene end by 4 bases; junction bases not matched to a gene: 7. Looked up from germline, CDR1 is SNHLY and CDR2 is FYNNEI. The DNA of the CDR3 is TGTGCCAGCAGTGAAGGAAACAGGGGGCGGTCCACTGAAGCTTTCTTT. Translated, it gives CASSEGNRGRSTEAFF.

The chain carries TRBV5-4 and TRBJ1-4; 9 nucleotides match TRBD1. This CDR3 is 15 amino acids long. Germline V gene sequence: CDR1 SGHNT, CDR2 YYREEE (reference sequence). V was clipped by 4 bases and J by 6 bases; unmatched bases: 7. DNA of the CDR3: TGTGCCAGCAGCATAACAGGGGGCGCGGATGAAAAACTGTTTTTT. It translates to CASSITGGADEKLFF.

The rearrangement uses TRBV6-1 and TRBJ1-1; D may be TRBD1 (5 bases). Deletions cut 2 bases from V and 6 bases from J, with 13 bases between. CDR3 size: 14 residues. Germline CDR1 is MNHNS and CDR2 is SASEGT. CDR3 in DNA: TGTGCCAGCAGTGAAATGGGGGGTGTTTCTGAAGCTTTCTTT. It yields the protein CASSEMGGVSEAFF.

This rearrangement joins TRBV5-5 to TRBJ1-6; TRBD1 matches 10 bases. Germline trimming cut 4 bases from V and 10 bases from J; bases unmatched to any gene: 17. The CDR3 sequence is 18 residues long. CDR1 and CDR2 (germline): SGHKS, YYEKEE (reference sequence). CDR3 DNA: TGTGCCAGCAGCGAAGACAGGGGGCGAACCATTCGTCGATCACCCCTCCACTTT. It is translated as CASSEDRGRTIRRSPLHF.

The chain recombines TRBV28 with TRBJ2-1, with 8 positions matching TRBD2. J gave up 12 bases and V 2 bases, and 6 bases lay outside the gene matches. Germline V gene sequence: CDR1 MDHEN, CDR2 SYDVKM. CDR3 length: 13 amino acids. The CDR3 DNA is TGTGCCAGCAGTTTAAGACTAGCGAGTTTGCAGTTCTTC. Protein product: CASSLRLASLQFF.

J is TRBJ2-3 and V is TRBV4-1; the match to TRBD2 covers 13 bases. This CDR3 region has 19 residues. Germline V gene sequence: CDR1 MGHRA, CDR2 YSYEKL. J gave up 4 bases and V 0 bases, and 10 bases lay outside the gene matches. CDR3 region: CASSQDELAGGRPADTQYF. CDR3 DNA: TGCGCCAGCAGCCAAGATGAACTAGCGGGAGGGCGTCCCGCAGATACGCAGTATTTT.

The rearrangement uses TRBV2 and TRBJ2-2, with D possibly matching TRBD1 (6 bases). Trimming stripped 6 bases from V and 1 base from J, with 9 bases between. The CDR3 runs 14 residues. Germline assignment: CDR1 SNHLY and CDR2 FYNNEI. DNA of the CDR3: TGTGCCAGCAGCAGACAGGTGAACACCGGGGAGCTGTTTTTT. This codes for CASSRQVNTGELFF.

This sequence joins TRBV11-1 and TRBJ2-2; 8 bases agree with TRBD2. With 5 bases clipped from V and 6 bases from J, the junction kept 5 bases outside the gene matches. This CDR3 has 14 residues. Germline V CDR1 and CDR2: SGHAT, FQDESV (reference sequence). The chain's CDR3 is CASSHRGGSGELFF. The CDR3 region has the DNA TGTGCCAGCAGCCACCGGGGGGGCTCCGGGGAGCTGTTTTTT.

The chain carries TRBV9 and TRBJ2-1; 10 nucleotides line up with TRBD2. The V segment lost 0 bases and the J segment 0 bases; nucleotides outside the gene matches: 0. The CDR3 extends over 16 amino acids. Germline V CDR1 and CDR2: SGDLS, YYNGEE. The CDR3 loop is CASSVGLAGSYNEQFF. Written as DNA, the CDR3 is TGTGCCAGCAGCGTAGGACTAGCGGGCTCCTACAATGAGCAGTTCTTC.

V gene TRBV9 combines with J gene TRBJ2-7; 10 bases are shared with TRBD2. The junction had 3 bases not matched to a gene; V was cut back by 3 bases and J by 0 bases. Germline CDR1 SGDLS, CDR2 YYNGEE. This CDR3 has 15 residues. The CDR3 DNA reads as TGTGCCAGCAGCGAGGGACTAGCGAGCTCCTACGAGCAGTACTTC. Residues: CASSEGLASSYEQYF.

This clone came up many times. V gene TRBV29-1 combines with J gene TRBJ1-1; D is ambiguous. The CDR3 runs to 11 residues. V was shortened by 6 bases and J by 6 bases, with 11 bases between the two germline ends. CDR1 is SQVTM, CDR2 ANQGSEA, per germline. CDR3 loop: CSVERLSEAFF. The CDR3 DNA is TGCAGCGTGGAAAGACTCTCTGAAGCTTTCTTT.

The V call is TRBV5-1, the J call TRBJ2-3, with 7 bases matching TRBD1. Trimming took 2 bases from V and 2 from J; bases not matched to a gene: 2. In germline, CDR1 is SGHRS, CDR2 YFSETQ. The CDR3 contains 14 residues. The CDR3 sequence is CASSLQGHTDTQYF. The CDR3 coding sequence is TGCGCCAGCAGCTTACAGGGGCACACAGATACGCAGTATTTT.